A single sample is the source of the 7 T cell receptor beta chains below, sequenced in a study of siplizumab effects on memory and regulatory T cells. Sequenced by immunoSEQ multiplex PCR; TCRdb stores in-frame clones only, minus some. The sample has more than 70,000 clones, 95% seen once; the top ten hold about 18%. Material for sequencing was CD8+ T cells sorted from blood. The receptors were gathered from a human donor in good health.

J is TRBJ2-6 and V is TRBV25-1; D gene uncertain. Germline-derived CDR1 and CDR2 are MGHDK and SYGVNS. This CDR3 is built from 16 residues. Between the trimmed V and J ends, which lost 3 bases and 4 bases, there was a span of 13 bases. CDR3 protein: CASSDPATYGANVLTF. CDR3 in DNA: TGTGCCAGCAGTGACCCCGCGACTTACGGGGCCAACGTCCTGACTTTC.

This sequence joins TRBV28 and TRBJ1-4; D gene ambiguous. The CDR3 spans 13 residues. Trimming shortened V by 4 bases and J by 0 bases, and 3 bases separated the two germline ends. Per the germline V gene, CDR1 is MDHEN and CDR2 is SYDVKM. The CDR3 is CASSWATNEKLFF. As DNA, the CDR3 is TGTGCCAGCAGTTGGGCAACTAATGAAAAACTGTTTTTT.

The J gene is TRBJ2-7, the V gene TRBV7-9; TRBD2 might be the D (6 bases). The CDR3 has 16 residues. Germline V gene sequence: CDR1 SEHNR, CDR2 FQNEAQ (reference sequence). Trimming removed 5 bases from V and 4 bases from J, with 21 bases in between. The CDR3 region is CASSTREVGNAYEQYF. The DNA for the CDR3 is TGTGCCAGCAGCACCAGGGAGGTGGGAAACGCTTACGAGCAGTACTTC.

The CDR3 sequence: CSVEDSDTSYEQYF. DNA for the CDR3: TGCAGCGTCGAGGACAGTGACACCTCCTACGAGCAGTACTTC. This sequence joins TRBV29-1 and TRBJ2-7; possible D gene TRBD1, 6 bases. Trimming took 6 bases from V and 0 from J, leaving 15 bases between them. Germline loops: CDR1 SQVTM, CDR2 ANQGSEA. The CDR3 totals 14 residues.

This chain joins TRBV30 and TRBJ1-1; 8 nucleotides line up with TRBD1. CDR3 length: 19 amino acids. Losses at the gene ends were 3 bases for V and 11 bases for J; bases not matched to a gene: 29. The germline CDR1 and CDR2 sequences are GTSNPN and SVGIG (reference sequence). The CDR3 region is CAWRKLGLSRGLLPRPAFF. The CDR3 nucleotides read TGTGCCTGGAGAAAACTCGGTTTGTCCAGGGGGCTGCTCCCCCGCCCGGCTTTCTTT.

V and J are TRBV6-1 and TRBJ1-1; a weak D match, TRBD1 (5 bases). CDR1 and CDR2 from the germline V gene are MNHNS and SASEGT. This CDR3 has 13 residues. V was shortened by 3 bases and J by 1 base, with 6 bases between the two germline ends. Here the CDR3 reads CASSETENTEAFF. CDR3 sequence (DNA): TGTGCCAGCAGTGAGACAGAGAACACTGAAGCTTTCTTT.

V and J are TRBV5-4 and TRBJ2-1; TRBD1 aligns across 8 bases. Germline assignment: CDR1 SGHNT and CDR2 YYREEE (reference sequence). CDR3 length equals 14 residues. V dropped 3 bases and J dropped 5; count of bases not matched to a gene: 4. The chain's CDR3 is CASSSTGANNEQFF. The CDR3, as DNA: TGTGCCAGCAGCTCGACAGGGGCCAACAATGAGCAGTTCTTC. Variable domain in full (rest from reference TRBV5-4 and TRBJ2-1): ETGVTQSPTHLIKTRGQQVTLRCSSQSGHNTVSWYQQALGQGPQFIFQYYREEENGRGNFPPRFSGLQFPNYSSELNVNALELDDSALYLCASSSTGANNEQFFGPGTRLTVL.